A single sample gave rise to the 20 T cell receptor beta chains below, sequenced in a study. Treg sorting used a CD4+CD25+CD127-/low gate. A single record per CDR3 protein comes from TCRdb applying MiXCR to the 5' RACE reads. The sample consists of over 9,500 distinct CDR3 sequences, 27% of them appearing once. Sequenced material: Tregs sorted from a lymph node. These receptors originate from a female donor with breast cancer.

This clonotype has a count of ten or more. This chain's CDR3 is CSVLERGTNYGYTF. CDR3 in DNA: TGCAGCGTCCTAGAACGGGGAACTAACTATGGCTACACCTTC. The chain joins TRBV29-1 to TRBJ1-2; D gene ambiguous. Looked up from germline, CDR1 is SQVTM and CDR2 is ANQGSEA. V gave up 6 bases and J gave up 0 bases, with 14 bases separating them. The CDR3 contains 14 residues.

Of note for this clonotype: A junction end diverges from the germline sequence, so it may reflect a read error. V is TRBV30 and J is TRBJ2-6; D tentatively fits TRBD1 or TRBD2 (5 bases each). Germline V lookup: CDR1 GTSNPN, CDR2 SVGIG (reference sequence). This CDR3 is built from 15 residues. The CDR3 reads CAWSLTSVGANVPTF. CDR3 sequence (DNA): TGTGCCTGGAGCCTTACCTCGGTCGGGGCCAACGTCCCGACTTTC.

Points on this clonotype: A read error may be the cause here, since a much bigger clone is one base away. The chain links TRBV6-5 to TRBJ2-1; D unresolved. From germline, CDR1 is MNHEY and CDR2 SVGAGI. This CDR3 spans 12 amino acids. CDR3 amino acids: CACSPNQFEQFF. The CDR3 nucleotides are TGTGCCTGCAGTCCTAACCAATTTGAGCAGTTCTTC.

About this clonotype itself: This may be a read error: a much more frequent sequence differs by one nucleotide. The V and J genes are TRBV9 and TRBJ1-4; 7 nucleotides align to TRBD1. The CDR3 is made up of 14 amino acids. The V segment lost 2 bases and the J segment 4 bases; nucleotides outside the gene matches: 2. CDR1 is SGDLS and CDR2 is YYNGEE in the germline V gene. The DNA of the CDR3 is TGTGCCAGCAGCGTGGGACAGCGTAATGAAAAACTGTTTTTT. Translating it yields CASSVGQRNEKLFF.

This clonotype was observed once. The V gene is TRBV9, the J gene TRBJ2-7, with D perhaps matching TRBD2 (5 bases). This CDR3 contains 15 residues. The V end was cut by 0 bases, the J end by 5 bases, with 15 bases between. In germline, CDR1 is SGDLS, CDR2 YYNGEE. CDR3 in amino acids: CASSVGALVFDEQYF. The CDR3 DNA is TGTGCCAGCAGCGTAGGAGCACTAGTGTTCGACGAGCAGTACTTC.

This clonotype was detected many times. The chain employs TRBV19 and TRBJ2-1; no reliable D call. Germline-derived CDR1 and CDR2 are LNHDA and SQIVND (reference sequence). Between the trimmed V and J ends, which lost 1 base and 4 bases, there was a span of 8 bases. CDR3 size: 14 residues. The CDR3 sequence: CASSIGGRYNEQFF. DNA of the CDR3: TGTGCCAGTAGTATAGGTGGCAGGTACAATGAGCAGTTCTTC.

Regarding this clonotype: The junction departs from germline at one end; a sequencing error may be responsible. CDR3 nucleotides: TGTGCCAGCAGCCCTTTGACAGGGCATTTGGGGGTCTATGGCTACGCCTTC. As protein: CASSPLTGHLGVYGYAF. The chain couples TRBV14 to TRBJ1-2; 7 bases fit TRBD1. Germline V lookup: CDR1 SGHDN, CDR2 FVKESK. The CDR3 is 17 amino acids. Looking up the rest from reference TRBV14 and TRBJ1-2 gives the full variable domain: EAGVTQFPSHSVIEKGQTVTLRCDPISGHDNLYWYRRVMGKEIKFLLHFVKESKQDESGMPNNRFLAERTGGTYSTLKVQPAELEDSGVYFCASSPLTGHLGVYGYAFGSGTRLTVV.

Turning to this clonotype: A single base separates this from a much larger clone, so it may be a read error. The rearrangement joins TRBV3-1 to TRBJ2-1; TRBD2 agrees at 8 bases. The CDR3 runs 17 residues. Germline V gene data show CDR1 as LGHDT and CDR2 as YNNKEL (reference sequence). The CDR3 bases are TGTACCAGCAGCCAAGGCCGGGCGGGAGGAAATGGAAATGAGCAGTTCTTC. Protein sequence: CTSSQGRAGGNGNEQFF.

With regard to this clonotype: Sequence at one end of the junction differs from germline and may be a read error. The CDR3 region is CSARDQRTGGHNEQFF. For the CDR3, the DNA is TGCAGTGCCAGAGATCAAAGGACAGGGGGCCACAATGAGCAGTTCTTC. This chain connects TRBV20-1 to TRBJ2-1; 11 positions agree with TRBD1. The CDR3 has 16 amino acids. Germline loops: CDR1 DFQATT, CDR2 SNEGSKA (reference sequence).

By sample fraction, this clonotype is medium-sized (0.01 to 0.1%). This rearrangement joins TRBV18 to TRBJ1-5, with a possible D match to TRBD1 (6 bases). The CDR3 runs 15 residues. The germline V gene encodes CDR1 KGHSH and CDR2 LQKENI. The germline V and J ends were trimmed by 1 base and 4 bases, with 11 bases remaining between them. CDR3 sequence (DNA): TGTGCCAGCTCACCACTCGAAGGGACAAATCAGCCCCAGCATTTT. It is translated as CASSPLEGTNQPQHF.

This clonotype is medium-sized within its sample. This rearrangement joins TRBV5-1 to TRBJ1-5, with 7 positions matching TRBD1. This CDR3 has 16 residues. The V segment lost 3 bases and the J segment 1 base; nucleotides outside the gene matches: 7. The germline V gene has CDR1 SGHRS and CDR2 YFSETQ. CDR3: CASSSGTGDSNQPQHF. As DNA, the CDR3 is TGCGCCAGCAGCTCGGGTACAGGGGACAGCAATCAGCCCCAGCATTTT. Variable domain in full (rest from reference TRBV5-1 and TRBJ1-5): KAGVTQTPRYLIKTRGQQVTLSCSPISGHRSVSWYQQTPGQGLQFLFEYFSETQRNKGNFPGRFSGRQFSNSRSEMNVSTLELGDSALYLCASSSGTGDSNQPQHFGDGTRLSIL.

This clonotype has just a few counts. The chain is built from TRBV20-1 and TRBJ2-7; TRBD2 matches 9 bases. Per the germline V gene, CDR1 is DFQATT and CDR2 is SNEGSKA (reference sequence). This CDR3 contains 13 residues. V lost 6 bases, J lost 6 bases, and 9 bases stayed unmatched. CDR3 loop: CSAIAGAPFEQYF. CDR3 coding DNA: TGCAGTGCCATAGCGGGGGCCCCCTTCGAGCAGTACTTC.

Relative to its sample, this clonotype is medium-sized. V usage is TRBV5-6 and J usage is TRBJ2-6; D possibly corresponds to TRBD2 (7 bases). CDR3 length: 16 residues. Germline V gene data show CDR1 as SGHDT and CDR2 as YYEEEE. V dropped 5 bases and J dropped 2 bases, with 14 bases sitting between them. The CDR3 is CASSHPRGPGANVLTF. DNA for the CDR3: TGTGCCAGCAGTCACCCGCGGGGGCCTGGGGCCAACGTCCTGACTTTC.

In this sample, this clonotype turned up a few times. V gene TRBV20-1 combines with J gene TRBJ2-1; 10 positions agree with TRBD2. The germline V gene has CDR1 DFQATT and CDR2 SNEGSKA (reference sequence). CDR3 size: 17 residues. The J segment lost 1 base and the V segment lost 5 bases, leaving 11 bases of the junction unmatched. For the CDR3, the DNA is TGCAGTGCTGGAGGTGGGTTGACTAGCGGGTCCTACAATGAGCAGTTCTTC. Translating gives CSAGGGLTSGSYNEQFF.

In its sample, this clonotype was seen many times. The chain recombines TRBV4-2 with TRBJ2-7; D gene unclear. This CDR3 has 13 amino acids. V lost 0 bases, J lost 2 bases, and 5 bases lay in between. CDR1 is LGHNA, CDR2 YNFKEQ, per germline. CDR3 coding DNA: TGTGCCAGCAGCCAAGATCTAACCTACGAGCAGTACTTC. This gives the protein CASSQDLTYEQYF.

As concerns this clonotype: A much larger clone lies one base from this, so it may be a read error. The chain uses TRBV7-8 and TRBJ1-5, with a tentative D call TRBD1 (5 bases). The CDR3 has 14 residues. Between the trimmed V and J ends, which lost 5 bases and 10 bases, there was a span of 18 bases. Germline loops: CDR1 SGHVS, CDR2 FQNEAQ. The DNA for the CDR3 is TGTGCCAGCAGCGCCGGGACTGACTTTCATCCCCAGCATTTT. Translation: CASSAGTDFHPQHF.

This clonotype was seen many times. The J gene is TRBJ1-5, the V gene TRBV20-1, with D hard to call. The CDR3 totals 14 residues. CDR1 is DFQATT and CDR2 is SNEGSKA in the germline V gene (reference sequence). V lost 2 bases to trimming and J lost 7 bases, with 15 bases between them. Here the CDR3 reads CSARYPGGRQPQHF. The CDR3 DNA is TGCAGTGCTAGATACCCGGGAGGGCGCCAGCCCCAGCATTTT.

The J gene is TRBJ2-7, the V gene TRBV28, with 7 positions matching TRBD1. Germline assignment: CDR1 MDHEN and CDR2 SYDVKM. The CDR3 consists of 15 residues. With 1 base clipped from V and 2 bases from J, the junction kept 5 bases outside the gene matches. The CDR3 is CASSLLRDSAYEQYF. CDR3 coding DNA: TGTGCCAGCAGTTTATTGAGGGACAGCGCCTACGAGCAGTACTTC.

The CDR3 region is CASNRDSLYGYTF. The CDR3 DNA is TGTGCCAGCAACCGGGACAGCCTCTATGGCTACACCTTC. V usage is TRBV2 and J usage is TRBJ1-2; TRBD1 matches 7 bases. CDR1 is SNHLY, CDR2 FYNNEI, per germline. There are 13 residues in the CDR3. With 7 bases clipped from V and 4 bases from J, the junction kept 6 bases outside the gene matches.

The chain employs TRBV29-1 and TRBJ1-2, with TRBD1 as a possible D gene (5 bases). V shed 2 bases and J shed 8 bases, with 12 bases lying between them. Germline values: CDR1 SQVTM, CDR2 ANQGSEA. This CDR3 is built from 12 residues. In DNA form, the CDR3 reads TGCAGCGTTGAATCCGGGGGAGGAGGCTACACCTTC. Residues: CSVESGGGGYTF.